These 27 T cell receptor beta chains were all obtained from the same sample, sequenced in a study of blood T cell repertoires in COVID-19. Here immunoSEQ multiplex PCR was the method, and the copy in TCRdb shows in-frame clones only, minus some. The repertoire includes fewer than 150,000 clones, around 81% of them detected once, and 10% to 14% sits in the top ten. Sequencing used peripheral blood. Source of these receptors: a human donor in a cohort sampled during active COVID-19.

This chain connects TRBV13 to TRBJ2-7; D is unresolved. Germline lookup yields CDR1 PRHDT and CDR2 FYEKMQ (reference sequence). Trimming took 3 bases from V and 5 from J, leaving 8 bases between them. CDR3 length: 12 residues. The CDR3 region has the DNA TGTGCCAGCAGCTTTGGTGCGGACGAGCAGTACTTC. Protein sequence: CASSFGADEQYF.

This chain links TRBV27 with TRBJ2-3, with TRBD2 identical over 9 bases. Germline values: CDR1 MNHEY, CDR2 SMNVEV (reference sequence). V gave up 2 bases and J gave up 4 bases; unmatched junction bases: 7. CDR3 length: 16 residues. CDR3 region: CASSLVRGGGADTQYF. CDR3 in DNA: TGTGCCAGCAGTTTAGTGCGGGGGGGCGGCGCAGATACGCAGTATTTT.

This chain uses TRBV27 with TRBJ2-5; 8 bases fit TRBD2. Losses at the gene ends were 4 bases for V and 0 bases for J; bases not matched to a gene: 7. Germline V lookup: CDR1 MNHEY, CDR2 SMNVEV (reference sequence). The CDR3 extends over 16 amino acids. This CDR3 is CASSSWTSYDQETQYF. The CDR3 region has the DNA TGTGCCAGCAGTTCCTGGACTAGCTACGACCAAGAGACCCAGTACTTC.

This clone was counted a single time. DNA for the CDR3: TGTGCCAGCAGCTCGCGGGACAGGTTCGAGGGCGCTGAAGCTTTCTTT. Amino acid sequence: CASSSRDRFEGAEAFF. This chain links TRBV11-1 with TRBJ1-1; 8 bases map to TRBD1. Per germline, CDR1 SGHAT and CDR2 FQDESV (reference sequence). J was trimmed by 6 bases and V by 4 bases; bases with no gene match: 13. CDR3 size: 16 residues.

The gene calls are TRBV18 and TRBJ1-6; D is uncertain. Germline lookup yields CDR1 KGHSH and CDR2 LQKENI. CDR3 length equals 16 residues. The V and J ends lost 5 bases and 7 bases respectively, with 18 bases between them. The CDR3 loop is CASSTQANSPNSPLHF. CDR3 in DNA: TGTGCCAGCTCAACCCAGGCCAACTCCCCAAATTCACCCCTCCACTTT.

The rearrangement uses TRBV27 and TRBJ1-5; TRBD1 agrees at 9 bases. V lost 6 bases, J lost 2 bases, and 5 bases stayed unmatched. The CDR3 extends over 15 amino acids. Germline values: CDR1 MNHEY, CDR2 SMNVEV (reference sequence). DNA for the CDR3: TGTGCCAGCAGCCCGGACAGGGGCGGCAATCAGCCCCAGCATTTT. This codes for CASSPDRGGNQPQHF.

Regarding this clone: Other nucleotide sequences from this sample produce the same CDR3. The chain uses TRBV27 and TRBJ1-5; 8 bases match TRBD1. CDR3 length equals 14 residues. Germline CDR1 reads MNHEY; CDR2 reads SMNVEV (reference sequence). The junction had 2 bases not matched to a gene; V was cut back by 5 bases and J by 2 bases. For the CDR3, the DNA is TGTGCCAGCAGTGACAGGGGCGGCAATCAGCCCCAGCATTTT. This sequence encodes CASSDRGGNQPQHF.

The chain is built from TRBV9 and TRBJ1-2, with 8 positions matching TRBD1. The CDR3 spans 16 residues. The germline V gene has CDR1 SGDLS and CDR2 YYNGEE. The J segment lost 2 bases and the V segment lost 0 bases, leaving 6 bases of the junction unmatched. CDR3 amino acids: CASSVEDRDLNYGYTF. CDR3 in DNA: TGTGCCAGCAGCGTAGAGGACAGGGACCTCAACTATGGCTACACCTTC.

The V gene is TRBV5-1, the J gene TRBJ1-1; D gene uncertain. V lost 5 bases to trimming and J lost 7 bases, with 12 bases between them. From germline, CDR1 is SGHRS and CDR2 YFSETQ. The CDR3 sequence is 12 residues long. The CDR3 reads CASRWAGSEAFF. CDR3 nucleotides: TGCGCCAGCAGGTGGGCTGGGAGTGAAGCTTTCTTT.

The chain couples TRBV6-5 to TRBJ2-2; 10 bases map to TRBD1. V was clipped by 7 bases and J by 4 bases; unmatched bases: 3. The CDR3 runs 14 residues. Germline V gene lookup returns CDR1 MNHEY and CDR2 SVGAGI. The CDR3 sequence is CASNRDRGTGELFF. The CDR3 bases are TGTGCCAGCAACCGGGACAGGGGCACCGGGGAGCTGTTTTTT.

This chain links TRBV24-1 with TRBJ2-7, with 13 bases aligning to TRBD2. Unmatched junction bases numbered 9, after V lost 4 bases and J lost 1 base. The germline V gene encodes CDR1 KGHDR and CDR2 SFDVKD. This CDR3 region has 18 residues. CDR3 nucleotide sequence: TGTGCCACCAGTGACCCAAGGACTAGCGGGGGCGATTCCTACGAGCAGTACTTC. Amino acid sequence: CATSDPRTSGGDSYEQYF.

This clone appeared once. The chain couples TRBV11-2 to TRBJ2-7, with D possibly TRBD1 on 6 matching bases. CDR3 length equals 14 residues. Germline lookup yields CDR1 SGHAT and CDR2 FQNNGV. The germline V and J ends were trimmed by 5 bases and 2 bases, with 13 bases remaining between them. The CDR3 region has the DNA TGTGCCAGCAGCGGACAGAGCCCCCCCTACGAGCAGTACTTC. This codes for CASSGQSPPYEQYF. Drawing the rest from reference TRBV11-2 and TRBJ2-7, the complete variable domain is EAGVAQSPRYKIIEKRQSVAFWCNPISGHATLYWYQQILGQGPKLLIQFQNNGVVDDSQLPKDRFSAERLKGVDSTLKIQPAKLEDSAVYLCASSGQSPPYEQYFGPGTRLTVT.

The V call is TRBV6-5, the J call TRBJ2-4; 8 positions agree with TRBD2. Germline-derived CDR1 and CDR2 are MNHEY and SVGAGI. Trimming took 4 bases from V and 1 from J; bases not matched to a gene: 6. CDR3 length: 16 residues. Here the CDR3 reads CASSSHGGAAKNIQYF. CDR3 nucleotides: TGTGCCAGCAGTTCCCACGGGGGGGCTGCCAAAAACATTCAGTACTTC.

This chain joins TRBV27 and TRBJ2-7, with 7 bases matching TRBD1. Germline V gene lookup returns CDR1 MNHEY and CDR2 SMNVEV (reference sequence). The V gene end was trimmed by 6 bases and the J gene end by 3 bases; junction bases not matched to a gene: 11. This CDR3 region has 15 residues. The CDR3 DNA follows: TGTGCCAGCAGCCCTAGGCCGGGACAGATCTACGAGCAGTACTTC. Protein product: CASSPRPGQIYEQYF.

The chain combines TRBV27 with TRBJ2-6; TRBD2 agrees at 11 bases. J lost 4 bases, V lost 6 bases, and 5 bases had no gene match. Germline CDR1 and CDR2: MNHEY and SMNVEV (reference sequence). The CDR3 runs to 16 residues. The CDR3 region is CASRNSGGAGANVLTF. CDR3 nucleotide sequence: TGTGCCAGCAGGAATAGCGGGGGGGCGGGGGCCAACGTCCTGACTTTC.

The V gene is TRBV2, the J gene TRBJ2-2; 7 bases line up with TRBD1. Trimming cost V 6 bases and J 4 bases; bases outside gene matches: 8. This CDR3 contains 15 residues. The germline V gene encodes CDR1 SNHLY and CDR2 FYNNEI. This CDR3 is CASRGTAAGTGELFF. The CDR3 DNA follows: TGTGCCAGCAGGGGGACAGCCGCGGGCACCGGGGAGCTGTTTTTT.

This clone was recorded a few times. The chain recombines TRBV19 with TRBJ1-6, with TRBD1 matching 8 bases. V lost 8 bases and J lost 10; bases outside the gene matches: 7. Germline lookup yields CDR1 LNHDA and CDR2 SQIVND (reference sequence). CDR3 size: 13 residues. CDR3 residues: CASADRVNSPLHF. The CDR3 nucleotides read TGTGCCAGTGCGGACAGGGTAAACTCACCCCTCCACTTT.

This clone has just a few counts. The chain recombines TRBV30 with TRBJ2-7; D is possibly TRBD2 (5 bases). Germline V CDR1 and CDR2: GTSNPN, SVGIG (reference sequence). There are 12 residues in the CDR3. Trimming cost V 4 bases and J 5 bases, with 12 bases left between them. This CDR3 is CAWTPGNDEQYF. The DNA for the CDR3 is TGTGCCTGGACCCCGGGGAACGACGAGCAGTACTTC. Based on the CDR3 plus reference TRBV30 and TRBJ2-7, the full variable domain is SQTIHQWPATLVQPVGSPLSLECTVEGTSNPNLYWYRQAAGRGLQLLFYSVGIGQISSEVPQNLSASRPQDRQFILSSKKLLLSDSGFYLCAWTPGNDEQYFGPGTRLTVT.

V and J are TRBV9 and TRBJ1-4; TRBD1 matches 7 bases. Germline CDR1 reads SGDLS; CDR2 reads YYNGEE. This CDR3 contains 15 residues. V was clipped by 4 bases and J by 7 bases; unmatched bases: 10. The CDR3 loop reads CASSSPGGRGEKLFF. The DNA for the CDR3 is TGTGCCAGCAGCTCGCCAGGGGGTAGGGGTGAAAAACTGTTTTTT.

This rearrangement joins TRBV5-1 to TRBJ2-1; TRBD2 matches 14 bases. The germline V gene has CDR1 SGHRS and CDR2 YFSETQ. This CDR3 spans 16 amino acids. Trimming cost V 3 bases and J 5 bases; bases outside gene matches: 4. The CDR3 spells CASSSGLAGEDNEQFF. DNA for the CDR3: TGCGCCAGCAGCTCGGGACTAGCGGGGGAGGACAATGAGCAGTTCTTC.

V gene TRBV27 combines with J gene TRBJ2-7; TRBD1 aligns across 8 bases. CDR1 is MNHEY, CDR2 SMNVEV, per germline (reference sequence). Trimming cost V 10 bases and J 2 bases; bases outside gene matches: 10. This CDR3 has 14 residues. Here the CDR3 reads CANPRDRRTYEQYF. CDR3 in DNA: TGTGCCAACCCCCGGGACAGGCGCACCTACGAGCAGTACTTC.

V and J are TRBV14 and TRBJ1-4, with D hard to call. The CDR3 is 17 amino acids. Germline CDR1 and CDR2: SGHDN and FVKESK. Trimming removed 0 bases from V and 3 bases from J, with 14 bases in between. The CDR3 DNA sequence: TGTGCCAGCAGCCAAGATTTGGGGTTGAGGGCTAATGAAAAACTGTTTTTT. This gives the protein CASSQDLGLRANEKLFF.

As for this clone: The sample carries other DNA sequences with the same CDR3. The V call is TRBV5-1, the J call TRBJ2-6, with 8 nucleotides matching TRBD1. The ends lost 4 bases at V and 0 bases at J; junction bases unmatched: 6. The V gene's germline CDR1 is SGHRS and CDR2 YFSETQ. CDR3 size: 17 residues. In nucleotides, the CDR3 is TGCGCCAGCAGCCTTCAGGGGGCGCGCTCTGGGGCCAACGTCCTGACTTTC. It is translated as CASSLQGARSGANVLTF.

This chain uses TRBV5-1 with TRBJ1-6; possibly TRBD1 for D (5 bases). The CDR3 extends over 13 amino acids. Germline CDR1 and CDR2: SGHRS and YFSETQ. V gave up 0 bases and J gave up 8 bases, with 6 bases separating them. The CDR3 sequence is CASSLGGDSPLHF. In nucleotides, the CDR3 is TGCGCCAGCAGCTTGGGGGGGGATTCACCCCTCCACTTT.

The genes are TRBV6-2 or TRBV6-3 and TRBJ2-3, with D maybe TRBD2 (6 bases). Germline CDR1 is MNHEY and CDR2 is SVGEGT. The length of the CDR3 is 17 residues. V was trimmed by 2 bases and J by 3 bases, leaving 18 bases between them. The CDR3 protein is CASSYRGGDRGTDTQYF. CDR3 DNA sequence: TGTGCCAGCAGTTACCGGGGCGGGGACCGAGGAACAGATACGCAGTATTTT.

The gene calls are TRBV7-8 and TRBJ2-5; 11 nucleotides match TRBD2. CDR1 is SGHVS, CDR2 FQNEAQ, per germline. With 5 bases clipped from V and 4 bases from J, the junction kept 9 bases outside the gene matches. CDR3 size: 16 residues. The CDR3 sequence is CASSTLTSGVSETQYF. The CDR3 DNA reads TGTGCCAGCAGCACCTTGACTAGCGGGGTGTCAGAGACCCAGTACTTC.

There are a few counts of this clone. The rearrangement uses TRBV28 and TRBJ2-5; 8 bases map to TRBD1. The CDR3 length is 13 residues. Per germline, CDR1 MDHEN and CDR2 SYDVKM. The V segment lost 6 bases and the J segment 5 bases; nucleotides outside the gene matches: 5. As DNA, the CDR3 is TGTGCCAGCAGCCCAGGGGGCGAGGAGACCCAGTACTTC. Translated: CASSPGGEETQYF.